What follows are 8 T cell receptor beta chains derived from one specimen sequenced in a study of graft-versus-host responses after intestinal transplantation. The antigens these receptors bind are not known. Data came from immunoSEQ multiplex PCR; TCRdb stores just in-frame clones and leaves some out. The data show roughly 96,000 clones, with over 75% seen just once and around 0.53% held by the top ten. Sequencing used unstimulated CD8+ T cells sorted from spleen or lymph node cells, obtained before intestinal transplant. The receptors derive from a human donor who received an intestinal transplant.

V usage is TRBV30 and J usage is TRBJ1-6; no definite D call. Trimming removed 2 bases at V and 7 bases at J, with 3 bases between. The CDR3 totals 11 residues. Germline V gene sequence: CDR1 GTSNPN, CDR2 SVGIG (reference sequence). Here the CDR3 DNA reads TGTGCCTGGAGTCTCAATTCACCCCTCCACTTT. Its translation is CAWSLNSPLHF.

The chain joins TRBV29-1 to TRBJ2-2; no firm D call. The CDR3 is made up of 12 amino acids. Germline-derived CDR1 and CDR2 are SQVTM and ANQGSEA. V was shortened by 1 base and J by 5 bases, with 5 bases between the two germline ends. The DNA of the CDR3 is TGCAGCGTTGAAGCGTCGACCGGGGAGCTGTTTTTT. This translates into CSVEASTGELFF.

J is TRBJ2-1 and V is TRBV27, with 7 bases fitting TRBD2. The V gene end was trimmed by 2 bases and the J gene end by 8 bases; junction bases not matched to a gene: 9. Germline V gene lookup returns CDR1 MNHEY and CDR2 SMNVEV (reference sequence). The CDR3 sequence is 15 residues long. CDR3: CASSLNSVGRDEQFF. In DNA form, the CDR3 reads TGTGCCAGCAGTTTAAATAGCGTGGGGAGGGATGAGCAGTTCTTC.

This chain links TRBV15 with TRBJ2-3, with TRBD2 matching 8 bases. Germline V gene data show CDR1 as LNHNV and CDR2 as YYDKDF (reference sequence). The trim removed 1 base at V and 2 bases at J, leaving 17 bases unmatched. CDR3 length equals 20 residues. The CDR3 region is CATSRATGSLAGFSTDTQYF. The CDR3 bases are TGTGCCACCAGCAGAGCAACCGGGAGCTTAGCGGGATTCTCCACAGATACGCAGTATTTT.

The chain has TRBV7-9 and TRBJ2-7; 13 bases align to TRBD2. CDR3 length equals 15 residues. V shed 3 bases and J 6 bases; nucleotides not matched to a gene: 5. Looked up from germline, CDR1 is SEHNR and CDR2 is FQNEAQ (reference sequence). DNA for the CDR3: TGTGCCAGCAGCTTCGGACTAGCGGGGGTGTTCGAGCAGTACTTC. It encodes CASSFGLAGVFEQYF.

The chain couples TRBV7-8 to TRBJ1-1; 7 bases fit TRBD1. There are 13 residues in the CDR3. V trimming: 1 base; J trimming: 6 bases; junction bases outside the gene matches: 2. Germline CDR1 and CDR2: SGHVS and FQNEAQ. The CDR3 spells CASSLDRGAEAFF. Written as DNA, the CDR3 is TGTGCCAGCAGCTTAGACAGGGGCGCTGAAGCTTTCTTT.

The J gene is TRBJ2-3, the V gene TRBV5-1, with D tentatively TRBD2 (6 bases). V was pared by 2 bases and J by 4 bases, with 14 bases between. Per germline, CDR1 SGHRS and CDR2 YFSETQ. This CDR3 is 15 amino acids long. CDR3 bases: TGCGCCAGCAGCTTCCCCAAGGAGGGCGCAGATACGCAGTATTTT. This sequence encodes CASSFPKEGADTQYF.

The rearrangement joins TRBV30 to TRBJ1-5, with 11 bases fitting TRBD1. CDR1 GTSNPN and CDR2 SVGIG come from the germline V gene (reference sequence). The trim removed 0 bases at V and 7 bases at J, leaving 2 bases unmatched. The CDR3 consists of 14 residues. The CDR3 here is CAWSVGTGGQPQHF. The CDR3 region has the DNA TGTGCCTGGAGTGTAGGGACAGGGGGACAGCCCCAGCATTTT.